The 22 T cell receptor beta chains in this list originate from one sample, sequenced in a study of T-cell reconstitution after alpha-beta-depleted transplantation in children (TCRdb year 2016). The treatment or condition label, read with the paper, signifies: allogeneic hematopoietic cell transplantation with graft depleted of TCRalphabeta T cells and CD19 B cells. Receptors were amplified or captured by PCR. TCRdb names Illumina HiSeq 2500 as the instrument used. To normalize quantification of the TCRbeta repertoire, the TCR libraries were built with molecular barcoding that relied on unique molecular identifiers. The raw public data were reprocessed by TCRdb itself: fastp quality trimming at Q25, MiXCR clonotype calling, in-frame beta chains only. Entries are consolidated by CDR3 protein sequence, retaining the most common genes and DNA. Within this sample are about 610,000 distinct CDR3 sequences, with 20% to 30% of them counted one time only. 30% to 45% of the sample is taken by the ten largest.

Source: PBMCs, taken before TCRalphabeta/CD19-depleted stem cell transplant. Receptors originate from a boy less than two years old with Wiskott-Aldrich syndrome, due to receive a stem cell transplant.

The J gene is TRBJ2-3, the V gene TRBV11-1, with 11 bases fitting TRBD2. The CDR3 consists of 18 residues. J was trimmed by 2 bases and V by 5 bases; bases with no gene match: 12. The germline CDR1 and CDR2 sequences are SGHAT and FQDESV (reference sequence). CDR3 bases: TGTGCCAGCAGCCCGCCCGCCGGGACTAGCGGAAACACAGATACGCAGTATTTT. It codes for CASSPPAGTSGNTDTQYF. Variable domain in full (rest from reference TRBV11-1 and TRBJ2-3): EAEVAQSPRYKITEKSQAVAFWCDPISGHATLYWYRQILGQGPELLVQFQDESVVDDSQLPKDRFSAERLKGVDSTLKIQPAELGDSAMYLCASSPPAGTSGNTDTQYFGPGTRLTVL.

CDR3 loop: CASGESANTGELFF. The CDR3 nucleotides are TGTGCCAGCGGGGAGTCCGCGAACACCGGGGAGCTGTTTTTT. The chain has TRBV6-1 and TRBJ2-2; D perhaps matches TRBD2 (5 bases). The CDR3 has 14 amino acids. Looked up from germline, CDR1 is MNHNS and CDR2 is SASEGT. Trimming removed 8 bases at V and 0 bases at J, with 10 bases between.

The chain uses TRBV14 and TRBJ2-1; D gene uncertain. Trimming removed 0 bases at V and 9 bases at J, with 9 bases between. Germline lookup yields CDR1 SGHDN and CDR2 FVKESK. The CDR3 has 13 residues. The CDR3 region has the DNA TGTGCCAGCAGCCAAGATCTAAGGTCTGAGCAGTTCTTC. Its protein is CASSQDLRSEQFF.

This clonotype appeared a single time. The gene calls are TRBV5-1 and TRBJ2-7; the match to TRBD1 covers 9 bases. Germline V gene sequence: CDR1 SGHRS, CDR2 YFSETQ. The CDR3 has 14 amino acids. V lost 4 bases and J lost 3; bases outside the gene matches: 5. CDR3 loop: CASSQPDRGYEQYF. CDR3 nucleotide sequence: TGCGCCAGCAGCCAACCGGACAGGGGCTACGAGCAGTACTTC.

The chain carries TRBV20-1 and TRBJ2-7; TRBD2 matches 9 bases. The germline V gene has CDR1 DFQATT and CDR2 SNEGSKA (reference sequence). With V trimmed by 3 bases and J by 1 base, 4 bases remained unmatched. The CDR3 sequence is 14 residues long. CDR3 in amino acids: CSASLLAGSYEQYF. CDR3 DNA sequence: TGCAGTGCTAGCCTTCTAGCGGGATCCTACGAGCAGTACTTC.

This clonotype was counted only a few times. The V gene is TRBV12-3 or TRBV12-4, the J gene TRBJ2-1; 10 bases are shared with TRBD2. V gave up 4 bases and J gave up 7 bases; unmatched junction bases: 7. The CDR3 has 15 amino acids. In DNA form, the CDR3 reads TGTGCCAGCAGTTCCTCGCTAGCGGGAGTAAATGAGCAGTTCTTC. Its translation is CASSSSLAGVNEQFF.

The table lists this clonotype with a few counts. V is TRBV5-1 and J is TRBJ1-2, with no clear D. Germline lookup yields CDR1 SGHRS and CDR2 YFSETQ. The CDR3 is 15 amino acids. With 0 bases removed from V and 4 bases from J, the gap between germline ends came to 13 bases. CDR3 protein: CASSLEAARTYGYTF. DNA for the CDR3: TGCGCCAGCAGCTTGGAGGCGGCGAGAACCTATGGCTACACCTTC. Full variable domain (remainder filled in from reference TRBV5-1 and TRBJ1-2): KAGVTQTPRYLIKTRGQQVTLSCSPISGHRSVSWYQQTPGQGLQFLFEYFSETQRNKGNFPGRFSGRQFSNSRSEMNVSTLELGDSALYLCASSLEAARTYGYTFGSGTRLTVV.

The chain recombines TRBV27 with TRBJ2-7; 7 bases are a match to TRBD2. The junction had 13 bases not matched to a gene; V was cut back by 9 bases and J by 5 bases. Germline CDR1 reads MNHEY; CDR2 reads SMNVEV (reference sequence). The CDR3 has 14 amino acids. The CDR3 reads CASRRGGSNHEQYF. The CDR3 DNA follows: TGTGCCAGTCGACGTGGCGGGAGTAACCACGAGCAGTACTTC.

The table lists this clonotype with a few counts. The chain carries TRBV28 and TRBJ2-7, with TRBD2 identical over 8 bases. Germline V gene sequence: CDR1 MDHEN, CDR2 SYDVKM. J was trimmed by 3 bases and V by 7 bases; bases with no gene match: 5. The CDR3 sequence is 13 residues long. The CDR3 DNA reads TGTGCCAGCACCGCGGGAGGAGTCTACGAGCAGTACTTC. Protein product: CASTAGGVYEQYF.

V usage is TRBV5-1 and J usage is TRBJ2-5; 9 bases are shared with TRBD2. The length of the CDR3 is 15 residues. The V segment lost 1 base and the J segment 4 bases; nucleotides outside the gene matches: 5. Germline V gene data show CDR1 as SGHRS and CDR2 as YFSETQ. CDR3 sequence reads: CASSLSVAGAETQYF. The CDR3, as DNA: TGCGCCAGCAGCTTGTCAGTAGCGGGAGCAGAGACCCAGTACTTC.

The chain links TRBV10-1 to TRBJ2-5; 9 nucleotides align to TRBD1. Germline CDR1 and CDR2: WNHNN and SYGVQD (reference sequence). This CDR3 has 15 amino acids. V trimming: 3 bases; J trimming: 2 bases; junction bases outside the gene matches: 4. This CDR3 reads CASSEGQGSQETQYF. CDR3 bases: TGCGCCAGCAGTGAAGGACAGGGGAGTCAAGAGACCCAGTACTTC.

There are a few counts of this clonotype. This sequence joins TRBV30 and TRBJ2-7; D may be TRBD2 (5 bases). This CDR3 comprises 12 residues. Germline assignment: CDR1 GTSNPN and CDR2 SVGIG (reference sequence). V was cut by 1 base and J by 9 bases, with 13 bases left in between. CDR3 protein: CAWSGGAPAQYF. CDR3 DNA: TGTGCCTGGAGTGGGGGAGCGCCGGCGCAGTACTTC. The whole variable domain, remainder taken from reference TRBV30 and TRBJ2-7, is SQTIHQWPATLVQPVGSPLSLECTVEGTSNPNLYWYRQAAGRGLQLLFYSVGIGQISSEVPQNLSASRPQDRQFILSSKKLLLSDSGFYLCAWSGGAPAQYFGPGTRLTVT.

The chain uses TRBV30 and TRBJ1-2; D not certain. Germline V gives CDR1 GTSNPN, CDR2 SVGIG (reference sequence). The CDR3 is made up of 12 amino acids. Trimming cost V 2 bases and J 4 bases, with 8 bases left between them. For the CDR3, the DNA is TGTGCCTGGAGTTCGGCCTTCTATGGCTACACCTTC. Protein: CAWSSAFYGYTF.

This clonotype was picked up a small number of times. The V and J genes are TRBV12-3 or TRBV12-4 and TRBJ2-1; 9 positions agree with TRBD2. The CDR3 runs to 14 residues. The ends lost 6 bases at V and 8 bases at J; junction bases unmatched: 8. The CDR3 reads CASSPASGIYEQFF. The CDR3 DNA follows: TGTGCCAGCAGCCCGGCTAGCGGGATCTATGAGCAGTTCTTC.

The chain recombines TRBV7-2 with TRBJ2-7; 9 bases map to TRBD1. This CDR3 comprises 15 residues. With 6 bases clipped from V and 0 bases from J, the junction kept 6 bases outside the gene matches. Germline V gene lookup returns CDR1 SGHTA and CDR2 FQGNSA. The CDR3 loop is CASRPPGQGSYEQYF. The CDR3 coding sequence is TGTGCCAGCAGACCGCCGGGACAGGGCTCCTACGAGCAGTACTTC.

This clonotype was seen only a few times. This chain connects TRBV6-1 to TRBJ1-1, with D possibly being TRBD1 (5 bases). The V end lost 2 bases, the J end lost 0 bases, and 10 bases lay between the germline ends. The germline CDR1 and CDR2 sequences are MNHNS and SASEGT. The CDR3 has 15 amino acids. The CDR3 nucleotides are TGTGCCAGCAGTGAAACGGGCAGGGTGAACACTGAAGCTTTCTTT. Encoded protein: CASSETGRVNTEAFF.

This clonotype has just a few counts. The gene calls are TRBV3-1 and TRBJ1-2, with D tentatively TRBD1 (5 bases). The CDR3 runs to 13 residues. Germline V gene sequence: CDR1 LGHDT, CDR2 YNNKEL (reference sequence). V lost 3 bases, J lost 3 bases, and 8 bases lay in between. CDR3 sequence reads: CASSQGQDYGYTF. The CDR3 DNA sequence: TGTGCCAGCAGCCAGGGGCAGGACTATGGCTACACCTTC.

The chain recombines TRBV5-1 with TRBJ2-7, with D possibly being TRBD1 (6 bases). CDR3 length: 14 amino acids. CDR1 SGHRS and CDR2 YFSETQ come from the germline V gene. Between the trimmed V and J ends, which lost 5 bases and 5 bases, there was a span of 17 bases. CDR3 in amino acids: CASRFERTVDEQYF. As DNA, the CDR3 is TGCGCCAGCAGATTCGAGCGGACAGTTGACGAGCAGTACTTC.

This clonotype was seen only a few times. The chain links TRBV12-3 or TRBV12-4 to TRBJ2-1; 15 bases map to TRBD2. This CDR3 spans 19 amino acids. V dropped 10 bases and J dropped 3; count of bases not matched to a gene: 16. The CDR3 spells CATLDPGLAGGHVYNEQFF. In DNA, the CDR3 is TGTGCCACCCTGGATCCGGGACTAGCGGGAGGCCACGTCTACAATGAGCAGTTCTTC.

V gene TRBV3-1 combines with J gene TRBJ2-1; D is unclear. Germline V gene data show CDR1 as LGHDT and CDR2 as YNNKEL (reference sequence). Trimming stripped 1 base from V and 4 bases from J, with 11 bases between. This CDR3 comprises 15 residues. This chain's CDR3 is CASSQGRRTYNEQFF. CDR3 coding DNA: TGTGCCAGCAGCCAAGGTAGGAGAACATACAATGAGCAGTTCTTC.

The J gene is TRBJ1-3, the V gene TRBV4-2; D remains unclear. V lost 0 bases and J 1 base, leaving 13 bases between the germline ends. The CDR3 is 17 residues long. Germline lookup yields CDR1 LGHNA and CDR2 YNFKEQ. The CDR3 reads CASSQDRFDKSGNTIYF. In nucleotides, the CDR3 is TGTGCCAGCAGCCAAGATCGGTTCGACAAGTCTGGAAACACCATATATTTT.

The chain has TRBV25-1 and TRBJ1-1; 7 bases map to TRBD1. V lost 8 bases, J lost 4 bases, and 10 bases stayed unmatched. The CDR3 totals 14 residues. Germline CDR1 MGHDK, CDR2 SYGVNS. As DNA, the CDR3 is TGTGCCAGCCCTAGGACAGGCGACTGCACTGAAGCTTTCTTT. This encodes CASPRTGDCTEAFF.